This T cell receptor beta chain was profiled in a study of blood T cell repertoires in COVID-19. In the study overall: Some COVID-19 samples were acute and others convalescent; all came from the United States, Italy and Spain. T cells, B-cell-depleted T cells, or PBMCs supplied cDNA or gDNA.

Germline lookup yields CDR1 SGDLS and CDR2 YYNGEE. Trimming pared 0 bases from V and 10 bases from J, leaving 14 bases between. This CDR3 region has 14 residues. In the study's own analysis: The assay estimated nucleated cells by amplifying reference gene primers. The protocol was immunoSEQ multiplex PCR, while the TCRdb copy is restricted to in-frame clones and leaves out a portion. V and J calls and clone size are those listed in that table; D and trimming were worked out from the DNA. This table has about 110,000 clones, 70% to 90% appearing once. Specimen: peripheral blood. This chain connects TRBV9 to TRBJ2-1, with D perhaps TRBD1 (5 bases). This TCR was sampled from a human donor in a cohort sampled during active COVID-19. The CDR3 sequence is CASSVEGAKGEQFF. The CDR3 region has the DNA TGTGCCAGCAGCGTAGAAGGGGCGAAAGGAGAGCAGTTCTTC. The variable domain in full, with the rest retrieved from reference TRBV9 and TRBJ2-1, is DSGVTQTPKHLITATGQRVTLRCSPRSGDLSVYWYQQSLDQGLQFLIQYYNGEERAKGNILERFSAQQFPDLHSELNLSSLELGDSALYFCASSVEGAKGEQFFGPGTRLTVL.